A selection of T cell receptor beta chains follows, all from one sample in a study of technical replicates of blood from several donors. The data were produced by immunoSEQ multiplex PCR, yet TCRdb's version contains in-frame clones alone and is incomplete. The table lists roughly 76,000 clones, about 91% of them singletons. The source material was T cells isolated from PBMCs. These receptors were obtained from a human donor in good health. Some clones in this sample may be carry-over from other donors' samples. Each CDR3 is given with its conserved first and last residue. A D gene is named only where the DNA matches it firmly. Not every row has a clone size; where given, it reads once, few, many or a size class.

once	TRBD2	TRBV14	TRBJ2-1	TGTGCCAGCAGCTCTAGCGGAGGGTACAATGAGCAGTTCTTC	CASSSSGGYNEQFF
-	-	TRBV27	TRBJ2-1	TGTGCCAGCAGTTCTAGCGTAATTGACAATGAGCAGTTCTTC	CASSSSVIDNEQFF
-	TRBD2	TRBV7-2	TRBJ2-1	TGTGCCAGCAGCTTAGGAGGACTAGCTCTGCCCCTTAATGAGCAGTTCTTC	CASSLGGLALPLNEQFF
-	-	TRBV7-9	TRBJ1-1	TGTGCCAGCAGCTTCGGACAGCTTATTATGAACACTGAAGCTTTCTTT	CASSFGQLIMNTEAFF
-	TRBD1	TRBV11-3	TRBJ2-2	TGTGCCAGCAGCTACCGACAGGGGGAGGCCGGGGAGCTGTTTTTT	CASSYRQGEAGELFF
-	TRBD2	TRBV11-2	TRBJ2-1	TGTGCCAGCAGCAGGAGCGGGAGTTGGCAGTTCTTC	CASSRSGSWQFF
-	-	TRBV4-2	TRBJ2-7	TGTGCCAGCAGCCAAGAGGCGGGCCTCTACGAGCAGTACTTC	CASSQEAGLYEQYF
-	TRBD2	TRBV27	TRBJ2-2	TGTGCCAGCAGTCCCCTGCTAGCGGAGAACACCGGGGAGCTGTTTTTT	CASSPLLAENTGELFF
-	TRBD1	TRBV7-2	TRBJ2-1	TGTGCCAGCAGCACAGACAGGGCTTCGTATGAGCAGTTCTTC	CASSTDRASYEQFF
-	-	TRBV11-2	TRBJ2-3	TGTGCCAGCAGCTTGGGCGGGTCTAGCACAGATACGCAGTATTTT	CASSLGGSSTDTQYF
once	-	TRBV19	TRBJ2-7	TGTGCCAGTCTCGGGGAGTCAGCCTACGAGCAGTACTTC	CASLGESAYEQYF
-	TRBD2	TRBV5-4	TRBJ2-7	TGTGCCAGCAGCTTCGGGACTAGCGGCTCCTACGAGCAGTACTTC	CASSFGTSGSYEQYF
-	-	TRBV6-6	TRBJ1-4	TGTGCCAGCAGTACCGGACAGTACAATGAAAAACTGTTTTTT	CASSTGQYNEKLFF
-	-	TRBV28	TRBJ1-4	TGTGCCAGTTCAGACTCGGCGACTAATGAAAAACTGTTTTTT	CASSDSATNEKLFF
-	TRBD1	TRBV2	TRBJ1-2	TGTGCCAGCAGTGAAGTCAGCTGGACAGGGAGAAAGAATGGCTACACCTTC	CASSEVSWTGRKNGYTF
-	-	TRBV5-1	TRBJ1-2	TGCGCCAGCACCGACAGTCCTATTTCCTATGGCTACACCTTC	CASTDSPISYGYTF
-	TRBD1	TRBV7-9	TRBJ1-4	TGTGCCAGCAGCTTAACAGGGGCCCTTCCATCTAATGAAAAACTGTTTTTT	CASSLTGALPSNEKLFF
-	TRBD1	TRBV15	TRBJ1-5	TGTGCCACCAGCACCCGCCGGGACAGCTATAGCAATCAGCCCCAGCATTTT	CATSTRRDSYSNQPQHF
-	-	TRBV2	TRBJ2-7	TGTGCCAGCAGCCTTCTCGCCCCGCCTATCTCCGAGCAGTACTTC	CASSLLAPPISEQYF
-	-	TRBV29-1	TRBJ2-3	TGCAGCGTCCGTGCCGGTAGCACAGATACGCAGTATTTT	CSVRAGSTDTQYF
-	-	TRBV7-2	TRBJ1-5	TGTGCCAGCAGCCTACTTAATCAGCCCCAGCATTTT	CASSLLNQPQHF
-	-	TRBV5-1	TRBJ2-6	TGCGCCAGCAGCTCGTCCTCTGGGGCCAACGTCCTGACTTTC	CASSSSSGANVLTF
-	-	TRBV14	TRBJ1-1	TGTGCCAGCAGCCAAGTCGGAGGCAATGAAGCTTTCTTT	CASSQVGGNEAFF
-	-	TRBV28	TRBJ2-7	TGTGCCAGCGAGGACGGGACTGGCTACGAGCAGTACTTC	CASEDGTGYEQYF
-	-	TRBV27	TRBJ2-1	TGTGCCACCCGAAGAGGGCGAGATGAGCAGTTCTTC	CATRRGRDEQFF
-	TRBD2	TRBV5-1	TRBJ2-1	TGCGCCAGCAGCTTGGAGCTAGCGGGAGGGTGGAATGAGCAGTTCTTC	CASSLELAGGWNEQFF
-	TRBD2	TRBV7-3	TRBJ2-3	TGTGCCAGCAGCTCCCGCCTAGCGGGAGGAACAGATACGCAGTATTTT	CASSSRLAGGTDTQYF